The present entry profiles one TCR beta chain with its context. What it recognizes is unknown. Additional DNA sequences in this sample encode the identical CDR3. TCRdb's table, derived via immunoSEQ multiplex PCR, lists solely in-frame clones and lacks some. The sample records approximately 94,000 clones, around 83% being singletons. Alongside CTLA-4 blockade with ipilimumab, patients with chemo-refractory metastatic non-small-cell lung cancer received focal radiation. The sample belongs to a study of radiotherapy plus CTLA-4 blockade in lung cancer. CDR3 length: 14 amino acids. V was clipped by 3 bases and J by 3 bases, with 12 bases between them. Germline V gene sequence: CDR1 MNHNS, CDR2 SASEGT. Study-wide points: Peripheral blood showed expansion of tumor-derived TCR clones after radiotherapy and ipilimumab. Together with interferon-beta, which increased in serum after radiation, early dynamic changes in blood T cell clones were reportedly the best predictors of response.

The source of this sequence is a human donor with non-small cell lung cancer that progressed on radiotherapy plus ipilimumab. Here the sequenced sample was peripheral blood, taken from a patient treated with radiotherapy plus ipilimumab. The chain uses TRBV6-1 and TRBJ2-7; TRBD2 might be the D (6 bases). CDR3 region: CASSEQRAGYEQYV. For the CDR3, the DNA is TGTGCCAGCAGTGAGCAGCGGGCGGGCTACGAGCAGTACGTC.